These 18 T cell receptor beta chains originate from one sample sequenced in a study of identical twins listed by TCRdb under 2016. Library preparation employed 5' RACE. Instrument on record: Illumina HiSeq 2000. The raw public reads went through TCRdb reprocessing: fastp at Q25, MiXCR clone calling, in-frame beta chains kept. Entries are consolidated by CDR3 protein sequence, retaining the most common genes and DNA. The sample data list just over 500,000 distinct CDR3 sequences, and roughly 21% of these were observed just once. Of the sample, around 0.9% falls within the top ten clones. The same data also went into a second study, on T cells expressing NK-cell markers.

Material: CD4+ T cells sorted from blood. These receptors were collected from a woman younger than 35 in good health.

The V and J genes are TRBV27 and TRBJ2-7; a possible D gene is TRBD1 (5 bases). The CDR3 is made up of 15 amino acids. Trimming removed 2 bases at V and 0 bases at J, with 11 bases between. Germline values: CDR1 MNHEY, CDR2 SMNVEV (reference sequence). CDR3 DNA: TGTGCCAGCAGTTTAAAGACAGAGAGCTCCTACGAGCAGTACTTC. Translating it yields CASSLKTESSYEQYF.

In its sample, this clonotype was seen a few times. The genes are TRBV20-1 and TRBJ2-1; the D is unclear. The germline V and J ends were trimmed by 8 bases and 6 bases, with 14 bases remaining between them. CDR1 is DFQATT and CDR2 is SNEGSKA in the germline V gene (reference sequence). This CDR3 spans 12 amino acids. The CDR3 DNA sequence: TGCAGTCTCGAGGATAATTCCAATGAGCAGTTCTTC. Its translation: CSLEDNSNEQFF.

V gene TRBV10-3 combines with J gene TRBJ2-7; either TRBD1 or TRBD2 may fit D (5 bases each). Trimming left V 0 bases short and J 5 bases short, with 11 bases between. Looked up from germline, CDR1 is ENHRY and CDR2 is SYGVKD. The CDR3 runs 14 residues. CDR3 amino acids: CAISESKRDHEQYF. The DNA for the CDR3 is TGTGCCATCAGTGAGTCGAAAAGGGACCACGAGCAGTACTTC.

This clonotype was picked up a small number of times. The rearrangement links TRBV12-3 or TRBV12-4 to TRBJ2-1; D gene ambiguous. Trimming left V 3 bases short and J 4 bases short, with 10 bases between. The CDR3 length is 14 residues. CDR3 nucleotide sequence: TGTGCCAGCAGTTTTAATCCGGCTTACAATGAGCAGTTCTTC. It is translated as CASSFNPAYNEQFF.

The chain employs TRBV14 and TRBJ2-2; D is uncertain. The CDR3 loop spans 12 amino acids. The germline CDR1 and CDR2 sequences are SGHDN and FVKESK. Trimming left V 6 bases short and J 12 bases short, with 14 bases between. CDR3 sequence reads: CASRLGRAQLFF. The CDR3 coding sequence is TGTGCCAGCAGACTTGGACGAGCCCAGCTGTTTTTT.

This clonotype was seen a handful of times. The CDR3 DNA reads TGCAGCGTTGCCGGGTCCTCTAATGAAAAACTGTTTTTT. It yields the protein CSVAGSSNEKLFF. This chain links TRBV29-1 with TRBJ1-4; the D is unclear. Germline-derived CDR1 and CDR2 are SQVTM and ANQGSEA. The ends were cut back, 4 bases at V and 3 bases at J, with 9 bases in the middle. This CDR3 region has 13 residues.

This clonotype was recorded a few times. The V and J genes are TRBV7-9 and TRBJ1-1; D is possibly TRBD1 (5 bases). Trimming pared 4 bases from V and 5 bases from J, leaving 11 bases between. Germline CDR1 reads SEHNR; CDR2 reads FQNEAQ (reference sequence). The CDR3 consists of 13 residues. The CDR3 DNA sequence: TGTGCCAGCAGCTCTACACGGGGGACTGAAGCTTTCTTT. Protein: CASSSTRGTEAFF.

The chain has TRBV19 and TRBJ1-2; D uncertain. The CDR3 extends over 13 amino acids. Germline V gene sequence: CDR1 LNHDA, CDR2 SQIVND (reference sequence). Deletions cut 10 bases from V and 0 bases from J, with 12 bases between. CDR3 sequence reads: CATTPGTNYGYTF. DNA for the CDR3: TGTGCCACTACCCCCGGGACTAACTATGGCTACACCTTC. The full variable domain, in which reference TRBV19 and TRBJ1-2 provide the parts outside the CDR3, is DGGITQSPKYLFRKEGQNVTLSCEQNLNHDAMYWYRQDPGQGLRLIYYSQIVNDFQKGDIAEGYSVSREKKESFPLTVTSAQKNPTAFYLCATTPGTNYGYTFGSGTRLTVV.

The chain has TRBV7-9 and TRBJ2-2; maybe TRBD2 (5 bases). There are 16 residues in the CDR3. V lost 5 bases to trimming and J lost 3 bases, with 16 bases between them. The V gene's germline CDR1 is SEHNR and CDR2 FQNEAQ (reference sequence). The CDR3 loop reads CASSPRSMEDTGELFF. CDR3 in DNA: TGTGCCAGCAGCCCCCGCAGTATGGAGGACACCGGGGAGCTGTTTTTT.

This clonotype was observed many times. The chain combines TRBV29-1 with TRBJ2-7; the D is unclear. Trimming pared 3 bases from V and 0 bases from J, leaving 9 bases between. Germline lookup yields CDR1 SQVTM and CDR2 ANQGSEA. The CDR3 totals 13 residues. The CDR3 region is CSVDDSSSYEQYF. As DNA, the CDR3 is TGCAGCGTTGATGACTCCTCCTCCTACGAGCAGTACTTC.

This clonotype was seen a handful of times. The chain has TRBV12-3 or TRBV12-4 and TRBJ1-1; D uncertain. The CDR3 extends over 15 amino acids. Trimming stripped 5 bases from V and 5 bases from J, with 18 bases between. The CDR3 spells CASSEPRTTNTEAFF. CDR3 sequence (DNA): TGTGCCAGCAGTGAACCCAGGACGACGAATACTGAAGCTTTCTTT.

This sequence joins TRBV5-1 and TRBJ2-2; 8 bases are shared with TRBD2. Germline V gene lookup returns CDR1 SGHRS and CDR2 YFSETQ. The CDR3 has 15 amino acids. The V gene end was trimmed by 3 bases and the J gene end by 6 bases; junction bases not matched to a gene: 7. The DNA of the CDR3 is TGCGCCAGCAGCTGGGGACTAGATTGGGCCGGGGAGCTGTTTTTT. It yields the protein CASSWGLDWAGELFF.

The V gene is TRBV20-1, the J gene TRBJ2-4; unclear D gene. The V gene's germline CDR1 is DFQATT and CDR2 SNEGSKA (reference sequence). This CDR3 region has 15 residues. The V end lost 0 bases, the J end lost 0 bases, and 9 bases lay between the germline ends. CDR3 region: CSAREHVLAKNIQYF. The CDR3 DNA sequence: TGCAGTGCTAGAGAGCACGTCCTAGCCAAAAACATTCAGTACTTC.

The V call is TRBV12-3 or TRBV12-4, the J call TRBJ2-7; 8 bases match TRBD1. The CDR3 contains 15 residues. V dropped 6 bases and J dropped 2; count of bases not matched to a gene: 9. In nucleotides, the CDR3 is TGTGCCAGCAGCACCAGGGGGCTGGAAACCTACGAGCAGTACTTC. This encodes CASSTRGLETYEQYF.

The V call is TRBV7-2, the J call TRBJ2-1; 15 bases fit TRBD2. The CDR3 runs to 14 residues. V shed 4 bases, J shed 13 bases, and the junction held 5 bases outside the gene matches. The germline CDR1 and CDR2 sequences are SGHTA and FQGNSA. CDR3 loop: CASSSRTSGGGQFF. CDR3 DNA sequence: TGTGCCAGCAGCTCGAGGACTAGCGGGGGGGGTCAGTTCTTC.

CDR3: CASSPLGHQFTGELFF. Here the CDR3 DNA reads TGTGCCAGCAGCCCCCTCGGGCACCAATTCACCGGGGAGCTGTTTTTT. The rearrangement links TRBV7-9 to TRBJ2-2; D remains unclear. Trimming pared 5 bases from V and 4 bases from J, leaving 17 bases between. Germline V gene sequence: CDR1 SEHNR, CDR2 FQNEAQ (reference sequence). This CDR3 region has 16 residues.

This clonotype was seen many times. The chain employs TRBV20-1 and TRBJ2-1, with D perhaps TRBD1 (6 bases). This CDR3 has 16 residues. V dropped 0 bases and J dropped 0 bases, with 12 bases sitting between them. Germline V gene lookup returns CDR1 DFQATT and CDR2 SNEGSKA (reference sequence). The CDR3 is CSARDQGFDSYNEQFF. In nucleotides, the CDR3 is TGCAGTGCTAGAGATCAGGGGTTCGACTCCTACAATGAGCAGTTCTTC.

With regard to this clonotype: This may come from a read error, since a much larger clone is one base off. The chain employs TRBV12-3 or TRBV12-4 and TRBJ2-2, with D uncertain. The CDR3 contains 12 residues. The CDR3 is CTSSPDPGELFF. The CDR3 region has the DNA TGTACCAGCAGTCCCGACCCCGGGGAGCTGTTTTTT.